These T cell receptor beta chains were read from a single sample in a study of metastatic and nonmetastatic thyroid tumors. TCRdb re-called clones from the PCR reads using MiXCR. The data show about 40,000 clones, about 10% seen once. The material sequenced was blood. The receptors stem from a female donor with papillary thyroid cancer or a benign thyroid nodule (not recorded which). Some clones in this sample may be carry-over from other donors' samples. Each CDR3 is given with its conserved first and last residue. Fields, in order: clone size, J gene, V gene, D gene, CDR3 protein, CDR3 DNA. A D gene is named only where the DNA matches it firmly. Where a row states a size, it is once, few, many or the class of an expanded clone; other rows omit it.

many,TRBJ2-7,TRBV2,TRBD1,CASTYDRVGGEQYF,TGTGCCAGCACATACGACAGGGTCGGCGGCGAGCAGTACTTC
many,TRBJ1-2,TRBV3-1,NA,CASSPGVGDYGYTF,TGTGCCAGCAGCCCAGGGGTAGGAGACTATGGCTACACCTTC
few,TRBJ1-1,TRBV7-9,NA,CASKPGCVEAFF,TGTGCCAGCAAGCCAGGGTGCGTTGAAGCTTTCTTT
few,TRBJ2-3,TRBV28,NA,CASSTQGEWNAQYF,TGTGCCAGCAGTACCCAAGGGGAGTGGAATGCGCAGTATTTT
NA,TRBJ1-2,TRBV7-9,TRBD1,CAIIPPGQGDGYTF,TGTGCCATCATCCCGCCGGGACAGGGAGATGGCTACACCTTC
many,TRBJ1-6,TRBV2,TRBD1,CASRDRWINSPLHF,TGTGCCAGCAGGGACAGGTGGATTAATTCACCCCTCCACTTT
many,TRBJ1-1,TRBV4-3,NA,CASSQGPANTEAFF,TGCGCCAGCAGCCAAGGCCCAGCAAACACTGAAGCTTTCTTT
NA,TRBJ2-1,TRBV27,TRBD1,CAGRDSSYNEQFF,TGTGCCGGCAGGGACAGTTCCTACAATGAGCAGTTCTTC
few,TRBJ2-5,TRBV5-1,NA,CASSLETPTTQETQYF,TGCGCCAGCAGCTTGGAGACTCCTACGACTCAAGAGACCCAGTACTTC
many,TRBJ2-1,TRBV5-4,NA,CASNPWGMRDNEQFF,TGTGCCAGCAACCCGTGGGGCATGCGGGACAATGAGCAGTTCTTC
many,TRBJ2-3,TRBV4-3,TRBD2,CASSPTGTSVSDTQYF,TGCGCCAGCAGCCCAACCGGGACTAGCGTCTCAGATACGCAGTATTTT
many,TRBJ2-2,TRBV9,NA,CASSVGVTGELFF,TGTGCCAGCAGCGTGGGGGTGACTGGGGAGCTGTTTTTT
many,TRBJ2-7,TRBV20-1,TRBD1,CSASRTGIPYEQYF,TGCAGTGCTAGCCGGACAGGGATCCCCTACGAGCAGTACTTC
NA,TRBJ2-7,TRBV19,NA,CASSISVGAAPEQYF,TGTGCCAGTAGTATCTCGGTGGGGGCCGCTCCAGAGCAGTACTTC
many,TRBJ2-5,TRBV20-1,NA,CSAPVPGRGETQYF,TGCAGTGCTCCGGTACCGGGTAGGGGGGAGACCCAGTACTTC
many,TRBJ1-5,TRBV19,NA,CATRAAEPYSNQPQHF,TGTGCCACCAGGGCCGCGGAACCTTATAGCAATCAGCCCCAGCATTTT
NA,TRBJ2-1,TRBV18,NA,CGSSKPGGPYNEQFF,TGTGGCAGCTCAAAACCGGGGGGCCCTTACAATGAGCAGTTCTTC
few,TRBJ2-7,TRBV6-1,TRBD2,CASSGWAGVSYEQYF,TGTGCCAGCAGTGGGTGGGCGGGGGTTTCCTACGAGCAGTACTTC
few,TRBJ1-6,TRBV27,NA,CAISLWVRNSPLHF,TGTGCCATCAGTCTCTGGGTGCGGAATTCACCCCTCCACTTT
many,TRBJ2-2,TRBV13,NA,CASSPNPRELFF,TGTGCCAGCAGCCCCAACCCCCGGGAGCTGTTTTTT
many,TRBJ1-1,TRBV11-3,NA,CASSLEGHNTEAFF,TGTGCCAGCAGCTTAGAGGGACACAACACTGAAGCTTTCTTT
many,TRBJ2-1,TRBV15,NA,CATSRLGQSDEQFF,TGTGCCACCAGCAGACTAGGACAGTCCGATGAGCAGTTCTTC
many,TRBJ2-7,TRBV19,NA,CASSIQGSASEQYF,TGTGCCAGTAGTATCCAGGGATCAGCAAGCGAGCAGTACTTC
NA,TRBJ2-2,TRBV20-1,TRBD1,CSATDRENTGELFF,TGCAGTGCTACCGACAGGGAGAACACCGGGGAGCTGTTTTTT
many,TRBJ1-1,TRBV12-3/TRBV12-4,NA,CASSEGGPTAFF,TGTGCCAGCAGTGAAGGAGGGCCGACTGCTTTCTTT
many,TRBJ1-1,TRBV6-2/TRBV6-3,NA,CASSNPWVRANRGTEAFF,TGTGCCAGCAGTAACCCCTGGGTGCGGGCCAATCGAGGGACTGAAGCTTTCTTT
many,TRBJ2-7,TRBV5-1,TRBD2,CASSSRDSGSFYEQYF,TGCGCCAGCAGCTCCAGAGACAGCGGGAGTTTCTACGAGCAGTACTTC
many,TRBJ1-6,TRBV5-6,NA,CASSLRQGLGNSPLHF,TGTGCCAGCAGCTTGAGGCAGGGGTTGGGGAATTCACCCCTCCACTTT
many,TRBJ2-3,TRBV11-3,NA,CASSLDLADTQYF,TGTGCCAGCAGCTTAGATCTTGCAGATACGCAGTATTTT